The 9 T cell receptor beta chains presented below share a single source sample, sequenced in a study of Graves' ophthalmopathy and Graves' hyperthyroidism. RNA transcripts were the source from which TCR beta CDR3 regions were amplified. HTBI primers primed a first-round RT-PCR, and a second-round multiplex PCR followed. TCRdb independently ran MiXCR on the multiplex PCR reads; one entry per CDR3 protein. The sample holds roughly 400,000 distinct CDR3 sequences; 18% are singletons and the top ten take around 1.4%. Sequenced: peripheral blood. The receptors stem from a woman aged 18-35 years with Graves' ophthalmopathy.

There are many counts of this clonotype. At one boundary the junction diverges from the germline segment, which might be a read error. The rearrangement links TRBV7-2 to TRBJ2-2; maybe TRBD2 (6 bases). From germline, CDR1 is SGHTA and CDR2 FQGNSA. The CDR3 is made up of 15 amino acids. CDR3 bases: TGCGCCAGCAGCTTAGTAGGACTATTCACCGGGGAGCTGTTTTTC. Its translation: CASSLVGLFTGELFF. The variable domain in full, with the rest retrieved from reference TRBV7-2 and TRBJ2-2, is GAGVSQSPSNKVTEKGKDVELRCDPISGHTALYWYRQSLGQGLEFLIYFQGNSAPDKSGLPSDRFSAERTGGSVSTLTIQRTQQEDSAVYLCASSLVGLFTGELFFGEGSRLTVL.

This clonotype was seen ten or more times. The chain carries TRBV11-2 and TRBJ2-7, with D possibly matching TRBD1 (6 bases). Deletions cut 1 base from V and 4 bases from J, with 17 bases between. The CDR3 runs 16 residues. Looked up from germline, CDR1 is SGHAT and CDR2 is FQNNGV. CDR3 sequence: CASSLGYEQGVYEQYF. In DNA, the CDR3 is TGTGCCAGCAGCTTAGGATATGAACAGGGAGTTTACGAGCAGTACTTC.

This clonotype was seen ten or more times. The rearrangement uses TRBV29-1 and TRBJ1-5; 7 nucleotides line up with TRBD1. Trimming removed 4 bases from V and 3 bases from J; junction bases left unmatched: 3. Germline CDR1 and CDR2: SQVTM and ANQGSEA. This CDR3 contains 13 residues. Written as DNA, the CDR3 is TGCAGCGTTGGTGGGACAGACAATCAGCCCCAGCATTTT. It codes for CSVGGTDNQPQHF.

The V call is TRBV6-2 or TRBV6-3, the J call TRBJ2-6, with a tentative D call TRBD2 (5 bases). The V end was cut by 5 bases, the J end by 9 bases, with 8 bases between. CDR3 length: 12 amino acids. Germline V gene data show CDR1 as MNHEY and CDR2 as SVGEGT. CDR3 coding DNA: TGTGCCAGCAGTGGAGGTGGCAACGTCCTGACTTTC. The encoded protein is CASSGGGNVLTF.

The rearrangement links TRBV6-1 to TRBJ2-7; 9 bases match TRBD1. Losses at the gene ends were 4 bases for V and 6 bases for J; bases not matched to a gene: 10. Germline CDR1 is MNHNS and CDR2 is SASEGT. This CDR3 is built from 15 residues. CDR3 sequence (DNA): TGTGCCAGCAGTGTCTCACAGGGGGCGGCCGTCGAGCAGTACTTC. Amino acid sequence: CASSVSQGAAVEQYF.

This clonotype was seen many times. At one end the junction does not follow the germline gene, possibly because of a read error. V and J are TRBV6-5 and TRBJ1-1, with D perhaps matching TRBD1 (6 bases). There are 12 residues in the CDR3. The germline CDR1 and CDR2 sequences are MNHEY and SVGAGI. CDR3 sequence: CANSSRGTEAFF. CDR3 nucleotides: TGTGCCAACAGTTCGAGGGGGACTGAAGCTTTCTTT.

V and J are TRBV15 and TRBJ2-7; no reliable D call. The CDR3 contains 13 residues. Trimming removed 0 bases from V and 8 bases from J, with 11 bases in between. Germline V gives CDR1 LNHNV, CDR2 YYDKDF (reference sequence). As DNA, the CDR3 is TGTGCCACCAGCAGAGATCCGGACCAACAGCAGTACTTC. It encodes CATSRDPDQQQYF.

In this sample, this clonotype turned up many times. The genes are TRBV3-1 and TRBJ1-1, with 10 bases matching TRBD1. The CDR3 consists of 15 residues. CDR1 is LGHDT, CDR2 YNNKEL, per germline (reference sequence). The V gene end was trimmed by 4 bases and the J gene end by 3 bases; junction bases not matched to a gene: 5. The CDR3 sequence: CASSLTGQGYTEAFF. The CDR3 region has the DNA TGTGCCAGCAGCCTTACGGGACAGGGGTACACTGAAGCTTTCTTT.

This clonotype showed up many times. This rearrangement joins TRBV30 to TRBJ1-1, with no clear D. CDR1 and CDR2 (germline): GTSNPN, SVGIG (reference sequence). The CDR3 covers 13 residues. The V end lost 1 base, the J end lost 3 bases, and 9 bases lay between the germline ends. DNA of the CDR3: TGTGCCTGGAGTGGAGGGAGGGACACTGAAGCTTTCTTT. Protein: CAWSGGRDTEAFF.